Detailed here is one TCR beta chain. Antigen: not known. One junction end disagrees with the germline gene, perhaps due to a read error. The CDR3 length is 16 residues. The V gene's germline CDR1 is MDHEN and CDR2 SYDVKM. The investigators made TCR beta cDNA from 500 ng total RNA, using a constant-region primer. Three nested multiplex PCR rounds, a slightly modified ARM-PCR method, built the TCR beta libraries. It was with TRBV1-TRBV30 forward primers and a C-beta reverse primer that the first two PCR rounds were run, at around 11 cycles each. From the multiplex PCR reads, TCRdb called clonotypes with MiXCR, one entry per CDR3 protein. Of tens of thousands of distinct CDR3 sequences listed, more than 65% were seen once; the top ten hold just under 20%. This entry comes from a study of tumor-infiltrating lymphocytes in primary liver carcinoma. Study information: Between about 4.2 and 10 cm across, the tumors were all of stage T1-T3 N0M0. General study points: Top-250-clone fractions were significantly higher in tumors than in blood (p = 0.039).

From unsorted bulk tissue weighing about 20-32 mg, DNA and RNA were co-extracted. The sequenced sample was liver tumor tissue from sampling region 1. Subset of the sample: tumor region T1, superior pole. This chain links TRBV28 with TRBJ2-3; the match to TRBD2 covers 13 bases. The TCR was taken from a man in his forties with primary liver carcinoma and hepatitis B virus infection. CDR3: CVSSSGLAGEVDTQYF. For the CDR3, the DNA is TGTGTCAGCAGCAGCGGACTAGCGGGAGAGGTAGATACGCAGTATTTT.